The clone carrying this TCR beta chain has a single count. Its specificity is unknown. TCRdb re-analysed the reads in MiXCR, keeping a single row per CDR3 protein. This repertoire shows 700,000 to 950,000 distinct CDR3 sequences, 32% found once; its top ten account for around 12%. These data are taken from a study of T cell repertoires in cytomegalovirus infection. This clonotype was obtained from a human donor in good health (CMV status not recorded). Some clones in this sample may be carry-over from other donors' samples. Source: cultured CD8+ T cells from PBMCs, taken from culture after CMV antigen stimulation.

The CDR3 sequence: CSATMPPREKLFF. DNA for the CDR3: TGCAGTGCCACAATGCCACCCAGGGAAAAACTGTTTTTT. This sequence joins TRBV20-1 and TRBJ1-4; D not resolved. V was clipped by 6 bases and J by 8 bases, with 16 bases between them. The CDR3 runs 13 residues. Germline V lookup: CDR1 DFQATT, CDR2 SNEGSKA (reference sequence).